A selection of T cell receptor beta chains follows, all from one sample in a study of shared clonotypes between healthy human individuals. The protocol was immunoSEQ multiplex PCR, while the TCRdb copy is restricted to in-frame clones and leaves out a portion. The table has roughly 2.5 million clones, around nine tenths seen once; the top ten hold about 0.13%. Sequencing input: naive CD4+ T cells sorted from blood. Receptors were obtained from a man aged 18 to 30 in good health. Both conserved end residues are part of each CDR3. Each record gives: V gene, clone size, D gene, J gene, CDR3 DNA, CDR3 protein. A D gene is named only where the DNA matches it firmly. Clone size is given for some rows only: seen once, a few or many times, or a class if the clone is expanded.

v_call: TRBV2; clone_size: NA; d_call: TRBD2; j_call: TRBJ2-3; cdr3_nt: TGTGCCAGCACAGCGGGGGCAGATACGCAGTATTTT; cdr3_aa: CASTAGADTQYF
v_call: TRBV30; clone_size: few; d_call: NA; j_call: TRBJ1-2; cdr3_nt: TGTGCCTGGAGTGTACTGGCAGCTTCCTACACCTTC; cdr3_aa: CAWSVLAASYTF
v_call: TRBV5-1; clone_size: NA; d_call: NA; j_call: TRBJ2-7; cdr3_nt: TGCGCCAGCAGCTTCCGGGTCGCAGGGCCCTACGAGCAGTACTTC; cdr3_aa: CASSFRVAGPYEQYF
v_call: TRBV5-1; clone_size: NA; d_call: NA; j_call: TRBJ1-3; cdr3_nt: TGCGCCAGCAGCTTGGATCTTCGCCAGACTGGTACTGGAAACACCATATATTTT; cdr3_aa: CASSLDLRQTGTGNTIYF
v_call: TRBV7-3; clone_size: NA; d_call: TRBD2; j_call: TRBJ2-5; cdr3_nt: TGTGCCAGCAGCTTGGGACTAGCGGGGGACTCGATGGAGACCCAGTACTTC; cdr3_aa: CASSLGLAGDSMETQYF
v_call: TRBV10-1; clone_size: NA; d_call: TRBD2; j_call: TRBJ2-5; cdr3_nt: TGCGCCAGCAGTACCGGGACTAGCGGGATAGAGACCCAGTACTTC; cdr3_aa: CASSTGTSGIETQYF
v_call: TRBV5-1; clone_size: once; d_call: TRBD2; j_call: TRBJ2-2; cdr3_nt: TGCGCCAGCACTAGGGACTATAACACCGGGGAGCTGTTTTTT; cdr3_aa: CASTRDYNTGELFF
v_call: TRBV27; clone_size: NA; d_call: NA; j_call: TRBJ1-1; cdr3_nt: TGTGCCAGCCGCTTACAGGGTTTGAACACTGAAGCTTTCTTT; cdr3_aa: CASRLQGLNTEAFF
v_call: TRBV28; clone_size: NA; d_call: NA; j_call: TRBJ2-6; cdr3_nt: TGTGCCAGCAGTCGGGACGGCCCTGGGGCCAACGTCCTGACTTTC; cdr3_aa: CASSRDGPGANVLTF
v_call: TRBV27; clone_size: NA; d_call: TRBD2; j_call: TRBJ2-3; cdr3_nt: TGTGCCAGCAGTTTAGGTTCTAGCGGGGGGCGTGCAGATACGCAGTATTTT; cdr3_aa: CASSLGSSGGRADTQYF
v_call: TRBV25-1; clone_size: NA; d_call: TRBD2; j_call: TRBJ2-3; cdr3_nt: TGTGCCAGCGGGGGTGGCGGGAGGGCCGAAGATACGCAGTATTTT; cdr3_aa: CASGGGGRAEDTQYF
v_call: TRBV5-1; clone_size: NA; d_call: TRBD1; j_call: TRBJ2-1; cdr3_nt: TGCGCCAGCAGCACCTTTGACAGGGCAGGTGAGCAGTTCTTC; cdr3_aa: CASSTFDRAGEQFF
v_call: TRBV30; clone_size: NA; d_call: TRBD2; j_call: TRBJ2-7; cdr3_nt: TGTGCCTGGAGGCGACTAGCGGGAGGAACATACGAGCAGTACTTC; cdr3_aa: CAWRRLAGGTYEQYF
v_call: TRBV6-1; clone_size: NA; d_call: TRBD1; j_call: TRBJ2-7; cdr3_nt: TGTGCCAGCAGTGCGGAGGCAGGGGGTTCCTACGAGCAGTACTTC; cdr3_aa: CASSAEAGGSYEQYF
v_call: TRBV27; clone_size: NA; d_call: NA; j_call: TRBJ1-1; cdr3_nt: TGTGCCAGCAGTTTGGGGGCGCTGAACACTGAAGCTTTCTTT; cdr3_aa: CASSLGALNTEAFF
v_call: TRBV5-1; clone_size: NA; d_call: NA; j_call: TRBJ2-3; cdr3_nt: TGCGCCAGCAGCTCAGACCAAGTAGTAGCAGATACGCAGTATTTT; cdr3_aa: CASSSDQVVADTQYF
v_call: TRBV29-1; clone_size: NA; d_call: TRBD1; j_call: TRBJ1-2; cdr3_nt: TGCAGCGTATCCATGACAGGGGGCTTCGGCTACACCTTC; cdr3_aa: CSVSMTGGFGYTF
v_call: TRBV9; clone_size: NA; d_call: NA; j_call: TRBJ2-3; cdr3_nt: TGTGCCAGCAGCGTAGAAGGGGTTCCCACAGATACGCAGTATTTT; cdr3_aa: CASSVEGVPTDTQYF
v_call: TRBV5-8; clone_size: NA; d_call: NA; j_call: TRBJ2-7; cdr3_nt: TGTGCCAGCAGCCCTCCCCCCCGGGGCTTAACCTACGAGCAGTACTTC; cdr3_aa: CASSPPPRGLTYEQYF
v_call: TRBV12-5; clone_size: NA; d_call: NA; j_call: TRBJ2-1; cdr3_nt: TGTGCTAGTGGTTTGGAAGGGACTGAGCAGTTCTTC; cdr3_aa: CASGLEGTEQFF
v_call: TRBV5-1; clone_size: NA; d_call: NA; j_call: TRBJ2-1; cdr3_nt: TGCGCCAGCAGCTTGGTAGGGGCAGATAACAATGAGCAGTTCTTC; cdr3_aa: CASSLVGADNNEQFF
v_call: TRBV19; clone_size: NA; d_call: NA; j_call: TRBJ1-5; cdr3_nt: TGTGCCAGTAGTACAGGGGCATCAGGCAATCAGCCCCAGCATTTT; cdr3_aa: CASSTGASGNQPQHF